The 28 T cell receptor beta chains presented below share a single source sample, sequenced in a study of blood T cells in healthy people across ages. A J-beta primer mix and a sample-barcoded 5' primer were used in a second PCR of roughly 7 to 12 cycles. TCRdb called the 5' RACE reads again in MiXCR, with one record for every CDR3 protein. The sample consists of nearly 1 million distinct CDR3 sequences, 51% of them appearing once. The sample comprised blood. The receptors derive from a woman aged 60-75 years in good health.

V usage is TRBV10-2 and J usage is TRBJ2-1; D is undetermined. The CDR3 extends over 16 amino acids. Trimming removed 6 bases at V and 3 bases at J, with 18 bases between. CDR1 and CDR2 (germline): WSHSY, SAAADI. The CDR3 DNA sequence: TGCGCCAGCAGGGGGTGGGTTGGGGTACACTACAATGAGCAGTTCTTC. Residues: CASRGWVGVHYNEQFF.

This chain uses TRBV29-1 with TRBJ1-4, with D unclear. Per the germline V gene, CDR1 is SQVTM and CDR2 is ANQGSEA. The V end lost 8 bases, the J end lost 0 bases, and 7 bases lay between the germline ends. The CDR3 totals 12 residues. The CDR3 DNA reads TGCAGCATTGCCGCAACTAATGAAAAACTGTTTTTT. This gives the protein CSIAATNEKLFF.

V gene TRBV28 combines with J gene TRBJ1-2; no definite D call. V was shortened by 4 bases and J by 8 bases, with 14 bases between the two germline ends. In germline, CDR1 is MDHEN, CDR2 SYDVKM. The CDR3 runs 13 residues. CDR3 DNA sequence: TGTGCCAGCAGTTACCGGCCACAAGGGGGCTACACCTTC. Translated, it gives CASSYRPQGGYTF.

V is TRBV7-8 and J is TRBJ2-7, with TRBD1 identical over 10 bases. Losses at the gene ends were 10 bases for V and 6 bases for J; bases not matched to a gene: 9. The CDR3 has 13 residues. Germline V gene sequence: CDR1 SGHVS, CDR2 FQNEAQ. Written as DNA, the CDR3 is TGTGCCACCAAGGACAGGGGGGTGGGCGAGCAGTACTTC. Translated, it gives CATKDRGVGEQYF.

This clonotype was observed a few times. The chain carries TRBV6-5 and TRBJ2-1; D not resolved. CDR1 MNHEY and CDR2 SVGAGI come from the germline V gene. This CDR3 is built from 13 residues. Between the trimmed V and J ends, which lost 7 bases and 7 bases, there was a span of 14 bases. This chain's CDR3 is CASTISFGNEQFF. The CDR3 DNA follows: TGTGCCAGCACCATTAGCTTTGGGAATGAGCAGTTCTTC.

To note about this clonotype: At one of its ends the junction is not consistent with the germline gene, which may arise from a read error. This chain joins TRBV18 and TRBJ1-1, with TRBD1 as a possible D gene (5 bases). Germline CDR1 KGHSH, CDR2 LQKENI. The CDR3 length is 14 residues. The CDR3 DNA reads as TGTGCCAGCTCGCAGGGACGCGTAGGGACTGGAGCTTTCTTT. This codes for CASSQGRVGTGAFF. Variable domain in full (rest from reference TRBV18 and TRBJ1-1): NAGVMQNPRHLVRRRGQEARLRCSPMKGHSHVYWYRQLPEEGLKFMVYLQKENIIDESGMPKERFSAEFPKEGPSILRIQQVVRGDSAAYFCASSQGRVGTGAFFGQGTRLTVV.

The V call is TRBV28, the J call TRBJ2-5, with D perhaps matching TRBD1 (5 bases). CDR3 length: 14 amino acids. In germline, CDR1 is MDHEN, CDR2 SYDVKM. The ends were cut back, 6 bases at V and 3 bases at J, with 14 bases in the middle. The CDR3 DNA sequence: TGTGCCAGCAGGACATGGGGCAGGGAAGAGACCCAGTACTTC. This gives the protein CASRTWGREETQYF.

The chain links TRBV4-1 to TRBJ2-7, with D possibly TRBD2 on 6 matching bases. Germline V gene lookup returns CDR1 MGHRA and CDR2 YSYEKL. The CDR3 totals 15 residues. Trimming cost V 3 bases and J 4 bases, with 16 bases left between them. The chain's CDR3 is CASSHRDSGKYEQYF. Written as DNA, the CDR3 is TGCGCCAGCAGCCACCGGGACTCCGGGAAATACGAGCAGTACTTC.

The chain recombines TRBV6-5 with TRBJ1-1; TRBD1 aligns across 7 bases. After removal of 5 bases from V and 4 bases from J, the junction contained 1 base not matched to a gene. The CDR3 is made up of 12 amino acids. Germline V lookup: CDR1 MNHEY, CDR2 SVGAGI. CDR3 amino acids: CASSRDSTEAFF. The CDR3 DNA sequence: TGTGCCAGCAGTCGGGACAGCACTGAAGCTTTCTTT.

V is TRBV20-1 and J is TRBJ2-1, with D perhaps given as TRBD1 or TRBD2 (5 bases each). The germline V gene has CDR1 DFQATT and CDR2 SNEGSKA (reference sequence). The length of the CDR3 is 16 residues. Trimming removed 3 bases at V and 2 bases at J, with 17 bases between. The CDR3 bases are TGCAGTGCTAGGACTGTTCGGGACGGGACCTACAATGAGCAGTTCTTC. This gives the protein CSARTVRDGTYNEQFF.

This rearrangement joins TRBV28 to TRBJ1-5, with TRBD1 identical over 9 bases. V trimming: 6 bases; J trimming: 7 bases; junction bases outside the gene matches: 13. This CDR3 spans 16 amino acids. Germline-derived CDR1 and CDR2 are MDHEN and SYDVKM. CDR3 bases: TGTGCCAGCAGACCGGGACAGGGTCGTGTAAAGCAGCCCCAGCATTTT. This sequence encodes CASRPGQGRVKQPQHF.

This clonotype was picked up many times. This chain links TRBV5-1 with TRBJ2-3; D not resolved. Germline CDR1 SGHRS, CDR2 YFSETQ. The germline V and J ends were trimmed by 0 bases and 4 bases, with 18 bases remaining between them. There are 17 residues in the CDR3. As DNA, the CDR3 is TGCGCCAGCAGCTTGGCCCCTGGACCCGGTCGGGCAGATACGCAGTATTTT. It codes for CASSLAPGPGRADTQYF. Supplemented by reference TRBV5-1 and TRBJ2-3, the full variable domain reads KAGVTQTPRYLIKTRGQQVTLSCSPISGHRSVSWYQQTPGQGLQFLFEYFSETQRNKGNFPGRFSGRQFSNSRSEMNVSTLELGDSALYLCASSLAPGPGRADTQYFGPGTRLTVL.

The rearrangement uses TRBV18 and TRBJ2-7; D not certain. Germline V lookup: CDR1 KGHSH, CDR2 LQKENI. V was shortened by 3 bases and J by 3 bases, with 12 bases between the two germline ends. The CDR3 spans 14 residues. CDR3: CASSPNNNGYEQYF. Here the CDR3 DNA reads TGTGCCAGCTCACCTAATAACAACGGCTACGAGCAGTACTTC. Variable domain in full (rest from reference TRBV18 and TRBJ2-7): NAGVMQNPRHLVRRRGQEARLRCSPMKGHSHVYWYRQLPEEGLKFMVYLQKENIIDESGMPKERFSAEFPKEGPSILRIQQVVRGDSAAYFCASSPNNNGYEQYFGPGTRLTVT.

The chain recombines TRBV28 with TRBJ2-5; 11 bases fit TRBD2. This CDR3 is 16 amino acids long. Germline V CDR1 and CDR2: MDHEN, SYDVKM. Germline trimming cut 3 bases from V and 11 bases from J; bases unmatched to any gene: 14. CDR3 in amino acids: CASSFTAGLAESEQYF. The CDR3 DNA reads TGTGCCAGCAGTTTTACTGCGGGACTAGCGGAGTCTGAGCAGTACTTC.

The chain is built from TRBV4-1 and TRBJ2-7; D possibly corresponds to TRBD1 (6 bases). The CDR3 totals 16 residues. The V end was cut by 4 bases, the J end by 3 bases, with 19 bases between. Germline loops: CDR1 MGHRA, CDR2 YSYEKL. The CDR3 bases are TGCGCCAGCAGCCTACTGGTTGGGGGCCTCATCTACGAGCAGTACTTC. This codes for CASSLLVGGLIYEQYF.

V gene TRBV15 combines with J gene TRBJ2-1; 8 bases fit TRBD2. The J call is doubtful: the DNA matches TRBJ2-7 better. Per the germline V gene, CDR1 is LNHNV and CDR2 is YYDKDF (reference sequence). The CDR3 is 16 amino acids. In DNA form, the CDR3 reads TGTGCCACCAGCTCACGTCGAGCGGGAGTTAACAATGAGCAGTACTTC. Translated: CATSSRRAGVNNEQYF.

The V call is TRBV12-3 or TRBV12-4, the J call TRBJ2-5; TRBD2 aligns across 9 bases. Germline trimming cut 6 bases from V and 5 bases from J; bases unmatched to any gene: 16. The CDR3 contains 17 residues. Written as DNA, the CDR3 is TGTGCCAGCAGGCCCCTGCTAGCGGGACAAACGGGGGAGACCCAGTACTTC. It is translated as CASRPLLAGQTGETQYF.

The CDR3: CATSRDGLAPLEQYF. In DNA, the CDR3 is TGTGCCACCAGCAGAGATGGACTAGCGCCTCTCGAGCAGTACTTC. The chain uses TRBV15 and TRBJ2-5; TRBD2 matches at 9 bases. The DNA end favors TRBJ2-7, so the J call may be wrong. This CDR3 has 15 amino acids. Germline values: CDR1 LNHNV, CDR2 YYDKDF (reference sequence).

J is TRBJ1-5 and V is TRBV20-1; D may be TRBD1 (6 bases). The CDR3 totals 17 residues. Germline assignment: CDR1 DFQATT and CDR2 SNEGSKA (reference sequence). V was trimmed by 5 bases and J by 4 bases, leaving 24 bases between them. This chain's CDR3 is CSALNRRRQELNQPQHF. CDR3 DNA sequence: TGCAGTGCTCTGAATCGCCGGCGACAGGAACTAAATCAGCCCCAGCATTTT.

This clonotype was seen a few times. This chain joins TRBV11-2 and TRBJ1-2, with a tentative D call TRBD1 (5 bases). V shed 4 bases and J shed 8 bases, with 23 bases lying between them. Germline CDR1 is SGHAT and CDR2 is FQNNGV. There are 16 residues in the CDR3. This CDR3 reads CASSSLRGGKLSGYTF. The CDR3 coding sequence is TGTGCCAGCAGCTCCCTACGCGGGGGAAAACTAAGCGGCTACACCTTC.

The CDR3 here is CASSEYGGATDTQYF. The DNA for the CDR3 is TGTGCCAGCAGTGAATACGGAGGGGCCACAGATACGCAGTATTTT. V usage is TRBV25-1 and J usage is TRBJ2-3; D perhaps matches TRBD2 (6 bases). This CDR3 has 15 amino acids. V was cut by 0 bases and J by 2 bases, with 9 bases left in between. Germline V gene data show CDR1 as MGHDK and CDR2 as SYGVNS.

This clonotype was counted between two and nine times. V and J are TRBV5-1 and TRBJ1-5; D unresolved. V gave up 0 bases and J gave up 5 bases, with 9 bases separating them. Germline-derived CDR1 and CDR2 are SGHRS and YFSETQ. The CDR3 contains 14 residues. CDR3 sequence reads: CASSLALGDQPQHF. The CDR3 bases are TGCGCCAGCAGCTTGGCCCTGGGCGATCAGCCCCAGCATTTT.

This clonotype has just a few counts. This chain's CDR3 is CASSSGTRGNEQYF. CDR3 coding DNA: TGTGCCAGCAGTTCTGGGACTAGGGGCAATGAGCAGTACTTC. The rearrangement joins TRBV27 to TRBJ2-1; 8 bases match TRBD2. The DNA matches TRBJ2-7 better at its end, which makes the J call doubtful. Germline V gene data show CDR1 as MNHEY and CDR2 as SMNVEV (reference sequence). The CDR3 loop spans 14 amino acids.

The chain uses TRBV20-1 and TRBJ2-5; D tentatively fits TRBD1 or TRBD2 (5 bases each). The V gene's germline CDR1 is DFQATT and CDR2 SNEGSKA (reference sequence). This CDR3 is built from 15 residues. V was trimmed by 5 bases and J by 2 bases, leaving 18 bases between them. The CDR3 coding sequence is TGCAGTGCTTCGGGGTTTGAGGGGACGCAAGAGACCCAGTACTTC. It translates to CSASGFEGTQETQYF.

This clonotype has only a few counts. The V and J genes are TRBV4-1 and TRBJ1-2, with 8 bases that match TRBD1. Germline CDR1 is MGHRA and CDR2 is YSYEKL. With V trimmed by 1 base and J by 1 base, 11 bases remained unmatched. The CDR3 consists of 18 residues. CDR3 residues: CASSQVVRDRNFNYGYTF. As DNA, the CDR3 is TGCGCCAGCAGCCAAGTCGTTCGGGACAGGAACTTTAACTATGGCTACACCTTC.

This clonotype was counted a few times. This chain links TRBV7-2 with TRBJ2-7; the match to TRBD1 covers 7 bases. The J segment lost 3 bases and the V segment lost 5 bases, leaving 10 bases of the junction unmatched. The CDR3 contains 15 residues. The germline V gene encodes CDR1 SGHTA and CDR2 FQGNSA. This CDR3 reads CASSPRRDSLYEQYF. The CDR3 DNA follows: TGTGCCAGCAGCCCTCGCCGGGACAGCCTCTACGAGCAGTACTTC.

The chain's CDR3 is CSAKPRGSSYNEQFF. The CDR3 DNA follows: TGCAGTGCTAAACCGCGGGGGAGCTCCTACAATGAGCAGTTCTTC. The chain combines TRBV20-1 with TRBJ2-1, with TRBD2 identical over 7 bases. Germline loops: CDR1 DFQATT, CDR2 SNEGSKA (reference sequence). The CDR3 contains 15 residues. V shed 4 bases, J shed 0 bases, and the junction held 6 bases outside the gene matches.

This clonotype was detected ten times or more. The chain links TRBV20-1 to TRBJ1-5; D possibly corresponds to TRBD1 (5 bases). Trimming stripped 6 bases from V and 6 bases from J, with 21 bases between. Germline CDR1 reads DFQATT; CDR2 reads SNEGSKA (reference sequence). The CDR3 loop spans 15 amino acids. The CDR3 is CSASEAQGPGQPQHF. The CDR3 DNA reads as TGCAGTGCCTCCGAGGCTCAGGGCCCTGGTCAGCCCCAGCATTTT.